A selection of T cell receptor beta chains follows, all from one sample in a study of cytomegalovirus exposure and HLA in healthy donors. Only in-frame clones appear in the TCRdb table, and some are missing; sequencing was by immunoSEQ multiplex PCR. Found here are 100,000 or so clones, roughly 82% of them singletons; the top ten hold 8.5% to 12%. Sample: PBMCs. The receptors were sampled from a man between 50 and 59 years old in good health and CMV-seronegative. Each CDR3 is given with its conserved first and last residue. A D gene is named only where the DNA matches it firmly. Size is omitted from some rows. Given values are once, few, many or a class for expanded clones.

TGTGCCAGCAGCCCGTCCCAGTCCTATGGCTACACCTTC,CASSPSQSYGYTF,TRBJ1-2,NA,TRBV5-6,NA
TGTGCCAGCAGTCCTCTCGGGTCATACGAGCAGTGCTTC,CASSPLGSYEQCF,TRBJ2-7,NA,TRBV6-5,NA
TGTGCCGCTTTGAGGTCAAGCTCCTACAATGAGCAGTTCTTC,CAALRSSSYNEQFF,TRBJ2-1,NA,TRBV6-6,NA
TGTGCCAGCAGCTCCCGGACAGGGAACACTGAAGCTTTCTTT,CASSSRTGNTEAFF,TRBJ1-1,few,TRBV6-5,TRBD1
TGTGCCAGTAGGGGCCCCAAGCGGGGGGTGGAGGATACGCAGTATTTT,CASRGPKRGVEDTQYF,TRBJ2-3,few,TRBV19,TRBD2
TGTGCCAGCAGCATCGGACAGAAGTACGAGCAGTACTTC,CASSIGQKYEQYF,TRBJ2-7,NA,TRBV13,NA
TGTGCCAGCTCACCTCAACAAATGAACACTGAAGCTTTCTTT,CASSPQQMNTEAFF,TRBJ1-1,NA,TRBV18,NA
TGTGCCAGTAGTGCAGGGGATAGAAACACCATATATTTT,CASSAGDRNTIYF,TRBJ1-3,NA,TRBV19,NA
TGTGCCAGTAGTATAAAGGGGGTCGGCACAGATACGCAGTATTTT,CASSIKGVGTDTQYF,TRBJ2-3,NA,TRBV19,NA
TGTGCCAGCAGAGACACTCAGACCGGGGGAGGATATGGCTACACCTTC,CASRDTQTGGGYGYTF,TRBJ1-2,NA,TRBV2,NA
TGTGCCAGCAGTTCAAACTACGAGCAGTACTTC,CASSSNYEQYF,TRBJ2-7,NA,TRBV6-6,NA
TGTGCCAGCTCACCGTCCCAGGGAACCTACGAGCAGTACTTC,CASSPSQGTYEQYF,TRBJ2-7,NA,TRBV18,NA
TGCGCCAGCAGGGAGGACCCGGGACAGGCGACGAGCTCCTACAATGAGCAGTTCTTC,CASREDPGQATSSYNEQFF,TRBJ2-1,NA,TRBV4-1,TRBD1
TGTGCCTGGGAGAGATCCCGTTCTGGAAACACCATATATTTT,CAWERSRSGNTIYF,TRBJ1-3,NA,TRBV30,NA
TGTGCCAGCAGCTTAACGGGTTACGAGCAGTACTTC,CASSLTGYEQYF,TRBJ2-7,NA,TRBV7-9,NA
TGTGCCAGCAGTTCCCCGAGGGAGACCCAGTACTTC,CASSSPRETQYF,TRBJ2-5,once,TRBV6-5,NA
TGTGCCAGCAGCTTTGGTAGCGGGGGCCGGAGGGAGACCCAGTACTTC,CASSFGSGGRRETQYF,TRBJ2-5,NA,TRBV11-2,TRBD2